The 16 T cell receptor beta chains presented below share a single source sample, sequenced in a study of identical twins. TCRdb fed the 5' RACE reads into MiXCR, producing one record per CDR3 protein. In the table there are over 550,000 distinct CDR3 sequences, just over 7% of which are singletons. These data were also reused for a study on yellow fever vaccine responses in identical twins.

The sample taken for sequencing was PBMCs. The receptors were sampled from a woman under 30 in good health.

This clonotype was recorded at least ten times. For the CDR3, the DNA is TGTGCCAGCAGCCCAGGGACAGGACTTAGCTATGGCTACACCTTC. As protein: CASSPGTGLSYGYTF. This chain links TRBV11-2 with TRBJ1-2; 8 bases fit TRBD1. V trimming: 5 bases; J trimming: 4 bases; junction bases outside the gene matches: 9. Germline V lookup: CDR1 SGHAT, CDR2 FQNNGV. This CDR3 has 15 amino acids.

This clonotype was counted many times. The rearrangement links TRBV6-4 to TRBJ1-1; TRBD1 is a possible D gene (6 bases). The CDR3 length is 15 residues. V lost 3 bases and J lost 3, with 14 bases in between. CDR1 is MRHNA, CDR2 SNTAGT, per germline. The CDR3 DNA reads TGTGCCAGCAGTGAGAGGGGCAGGGGTGACACTGAAGCTTTCTTT. Translated, it gives CASSERGRGDTEAFF.

This clonotype has ten or more counts. The V and J genes are TRBV7-6 and TRBJ2-2; no clear D gene. There are 11 residues in the CDR3. V shed 8 bases and J shed 7 bases, with 8 bases lying between them. Germline CDR1 reads SGHVS; CDR2 reads FNYEAQ. CDR3 sequence (DNA): TGTGCCAGCCTTGTGCACGGGGAGCTGTTTTTT. This gives the protein CASLVHGELFF.

This clonotype was counted at least ten times. The chain links TRBV7-8 to TRBJ2-1, with TRBD2 identical over 7 bases. Unmatched junction bases numbered 6, after V lost 5 bases and J lost 5 bases. The CDR3 is 14 residues long. CDR1 SGHVS and CDR2 FQNEAQ come from the germline V gene. This CDR3 is CASSNSGRNNEQFF. DNA for the CDR3: TGTGCCAGCAGCAATAGCGGGCGAAACAATGAGCAGTTCTTC.

This clonotype was found many times. The V call is TRBV10-1, the J call TRBJ1-2; D gene unclear. This CDR3 is built from 13 residues. The germline V gene has CDR1 WNHNN and CDR2 SYGVQD (reference sequence). V gave up 11 bases and J gave up 4 bases, with 17 bases separating them. CDR3 in DNA: TGCGCCTGTTTCCTTTTGGATTCCTATGGCTACACCTTC. Its protein product is CACFLLDSYGYTF.

This clonotype showed up just a few times. CDR3 residues: CASSSRVDQPQHF. The CDR3 bases are TGTGCCAGCAGCTCGCGGGTAGATCAGCCCCAGCATTTT. The chain links TRBV11-2 to TRBJ1-5; D gene unclear. V dropped 4 bases and J dropped 5 bases, with 9 bases sitting between them. CDR1 SGHAT and CDR2 FQNNGV come from the germline V gene. The CDR3 sequence is 13 residues long. The variable domain in full, completed from reference TRBV11-2 and TRBJ1-5, reads EAGVAQSPRYKIIEKRQSVAFWCNPISGHATLYWYQQILGQGPKLLIQFQNNGVVDDSQLPKDRFSAERLKGVDSTLKIQPAKLEDSAVYLCASSSRVDQPQHFGDGTRLSIL.

This clonotype occurred a few times. V is TRBV5-1 and J is TRBJ2-7, with a weak D call TRBD1 (5 bases). The CDR3 totals 13 residues. The germline CDR1 and CDR2 sequences are SGHRS and YFSETQ. Between the trimmed V and J ends, which lost 5 bases and 4 bases, there was a span of 13 bases. CDR3 loop: CASSSSTVYEQYF. CDR3 in DNA: TGCGCCAGCAGTTCGTCGACAGTTTACGAGCAGTACTTC.

There are many counts of this clonotype. This sequence joins TRBV7-7 and TRBJ2-5; D not certain. CDR3 length equals 13 residues. V lost 1 base and J lost 0, with 3 bases in between. In germline, CDR1 is SSHAT, CDR2 FNYEAQ (reference sequence). CDR3 coding DNA: TGTGCCAGCAGCTTAGAATACCAAGAGACCCAGTACTTC. Translated: CASSLEYQETQYF.

This clonotype was seen many times. This chain joins TRBV5-1 and TRBJ1-2; TRBD1 is a possible D gene (5 bases). Germline CDR1 is SGHRS and CDR2 is YFSETQ. The V gene lost 0 bases and the J gene lost 7 bases, with 19 bases spanning the gap. The CDR3 contains 16 residues. CDR3 coding DNA: TGCGCCAGCAGCTTGGCCAGGGCACAACAGGCGGCTGGCTACACCTTC. Translated, it gives CASSLARAQQAAGYTF.

Many counts were recorded for this clonotype. This rearrangement joins TRBV19 to TRBJ2-5; 7 bases line up with TRBD1. CDR3 size: 14 residues. Unmatched junction bases numbered 5, after V lost 4 bases and J lost 3 bases. The V gene's germline CDR1 is LNHDA and CDR2 SQIVND (reference sequence). The chain's CDR3 is CASSTWTGEETQYF. CDR3 DNA sequence: TGTGCCAGTAGTACCTGGACAGGCGAAGAGACCCAGTACTTC.

This clonotype was detected ten times or more. This chain links TRBV15 with TRBJ1-1, with D hard to call. V was cut by 1 base and J by 6 bases, with 9 bases left in between. Germline V gene data show CDR1 as LNHNV and CDR2 as YYDKDF (reference sequence). The CDR3 spans 13 residues. The CDR3 region has the DNA TGTGCCACCAGCAGAGGGTTTGAGGCTGAAGCTTTCTTT. Translating it yields CATSRGFEAEAFF.

This clonotype was seen ten or more times. The chain recombines TRBV9 with TRBJ2-2; D gene unclear. The CDR3 is made up of 16 amino acids. From germline, CDR1 is SGDLS and CDR2 YYNGEE. Trimming pared 0 bases from V and 5 bases from J, leaving 14 bases between. The CDR3 DNA reads TGTGCCAGCAGCGTAGGCATTGGATTGGATACCGGGGAGCTGTTTTTT. As protein: CASSVGIGLDTGELFF.

This clonotype was counted at least ten times. The J gene is TRBJ2-7, the V gene TRBV12-3 or TRBV12-4; D possibly corresponds to TRBD1 (5 bases). The CDR3 extends over 14 amino acids. The V end lost 5 bases, the J end lost 1 base, and 12 bases lay between the germline ends. The CDR3 coding sequence is TGTGCCAGCAGTCCAACCTCAGGGTCCTACGAGCAGTACGTC. Protein product: CASSPTSGSYEQYV.

This clonotype was observed many times. The rearrangement uses TRBV7-9 and TRBJ2-1; D unresolved. CDR3 size: 13 residues. The V end was cut by 4 bases, the J end by 15 bases, with 19 bases between. CDR1 is SEHNR, CDR2 FQNEAQ, per germline (reference sequence). CDR3 protein: CASSSVGFEVLFF. Here the CDR3 DNA reads TGTGCCAGCAGCTCTGTCGGGTTTGAGGTCTTGTTCTTC.

This clonotype was picked up many times. This chain joins TRBV29-1 and TRBJ1-2, with D unclear. V was pared by 4 bases and J by 4 bases, with 10 bases between. CDR3 length: 12 residues. The germline gives CDR1 SQVTM, CDR2 ANQGSEA. CDR3 loop: CSVGPEFYGYTF. CDR3 sequence (DNA): TGCAGCGTTGGTCCGGAGTTCTATGGCTACACCTTC.

This clonotype was seen ten or more times. The rearrangement joins TRBV10-1 to TRBJ1-6; D gene unclear. Trimming shortened V by 3 bases and J by 10 bases, and 10 bases separated the two germline ends. The CDR3 has 13 residues. From germline, CDR1 is WNHNN and CDR2 SYGVQD (reference sequence). The CDR3 DNA reads as TGCGCCAGCAGTGACCACAATAGATCACCCCTCCACTTT. Protein: CASSDHNRSPLHF.